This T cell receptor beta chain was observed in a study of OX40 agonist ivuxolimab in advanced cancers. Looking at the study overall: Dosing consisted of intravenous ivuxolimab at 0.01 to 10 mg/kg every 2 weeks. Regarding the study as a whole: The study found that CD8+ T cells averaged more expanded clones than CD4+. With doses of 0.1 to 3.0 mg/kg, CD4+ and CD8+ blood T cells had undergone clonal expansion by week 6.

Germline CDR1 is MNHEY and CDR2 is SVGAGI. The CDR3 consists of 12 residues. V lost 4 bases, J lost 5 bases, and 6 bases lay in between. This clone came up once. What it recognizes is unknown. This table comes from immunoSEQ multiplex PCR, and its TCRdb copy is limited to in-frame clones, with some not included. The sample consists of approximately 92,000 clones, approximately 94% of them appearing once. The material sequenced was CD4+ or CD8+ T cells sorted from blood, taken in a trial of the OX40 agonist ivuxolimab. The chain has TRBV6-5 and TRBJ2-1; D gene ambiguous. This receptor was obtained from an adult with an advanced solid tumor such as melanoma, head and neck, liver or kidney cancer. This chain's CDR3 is CASSSANNEQFF. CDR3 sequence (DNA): TGTGCCAGCAGTTCAGCGAACAATGAGCAGTTCTTC.